This T cell receptor (beta chain) was sequenced during a study of cytomegalovirus exposure and HLA in healthy donors. General observations from the study: An analysis that was carried out later associated some 17,000 TCR beta sequences with HLA alleles at 0.05 false discovery rate.

Primers: 60 Vbeta forward and 13 Jbeta reverse. Only in-frame clones appear in the TCRdb table, and some are missing; sequencing was by immunoSEQ multiplex PCR. The sample has some 45,000 clones, roughly 76% seen once. CDR3 length: 15 amino acids. V lost 2 bases, J lost 5 bases, and 7 bases stayed unmatched. Germline CDR1 is SGHKS and CDR2 is YYEKEE (reference sequence). With respect to this clone: Antigen: not known.

This sequence originates from a man younger than 45 in good health and CMV-seronegative. Sample: PBMCs. This sequence joins TRBV5-5 and TRBJ2-7; 10 bases align to TRBD2. Here the CDR3 reads CASSLSGRDPHEQYF. CDR3 bases: TGTGCCAGCAGCTTAAGCGGGAGGGACCCCCACGAGCAGTACTTC.